The T cell receptor (beta chain) under discussion was sequenced for a study of CD8 T cells in Susac syndrome. An input of 0.5 to 1 ug of RNA was subjected to reverse transcription using random hexamers. TCR beta CDR3 was amplified by immunoSEQ covering 54 Vbeta and 13 Jbeta. MiXCR was run by TCRdb on the immunoSEQ multiplex PCR reads, yielding one entry per CDR3 protein. The data hold 200,000 to 250,000 distinct CDR3 sequences, with just over 90% observed a single time. The multiple sclerosis control group consisted of treatment-naive patients whose relapsing-remitting disease, which was either stable or active, fulfilled revised McDonald criteria. In this sample, this clonotype turned up a few times. Looked up from germline, CDR1 is SEHNR and CDR2 is FQNEAQ (reference sequence). The V end was cut by 6 bases, the J end by 4 bases, with 11 bases between. This CDR3 is built from 13 residues.

The material sequenced was CD4+ T cells from PBMCs. The J gene is TRBJ2-3, the V gene TRBV7-9; D is possibly TRBD1 or TRBD2 (5 bases each). This sequence was found in a human donor with multiple sclerosis. The CDR3 here is CASSPKGPDTQYF. The CDR3 nucleotides are TGTGCCAGCAGTCCAAAGGGACCAGATACGCAGTATTTT. The entire variable domain, with the rest obtained from reference TRBV7-9 and TRBJ2-3, is as follows: DTGVSQNPRHKITKRGQNVTFRCDPISEHNRLYWYRQTLGQGPEFLTYFQNEAQLEKSRLLSDRFSAERPKGSFSTLEIQRTEQGDSAMYLCASSPKGPDTQYFGPGTRLTVL.